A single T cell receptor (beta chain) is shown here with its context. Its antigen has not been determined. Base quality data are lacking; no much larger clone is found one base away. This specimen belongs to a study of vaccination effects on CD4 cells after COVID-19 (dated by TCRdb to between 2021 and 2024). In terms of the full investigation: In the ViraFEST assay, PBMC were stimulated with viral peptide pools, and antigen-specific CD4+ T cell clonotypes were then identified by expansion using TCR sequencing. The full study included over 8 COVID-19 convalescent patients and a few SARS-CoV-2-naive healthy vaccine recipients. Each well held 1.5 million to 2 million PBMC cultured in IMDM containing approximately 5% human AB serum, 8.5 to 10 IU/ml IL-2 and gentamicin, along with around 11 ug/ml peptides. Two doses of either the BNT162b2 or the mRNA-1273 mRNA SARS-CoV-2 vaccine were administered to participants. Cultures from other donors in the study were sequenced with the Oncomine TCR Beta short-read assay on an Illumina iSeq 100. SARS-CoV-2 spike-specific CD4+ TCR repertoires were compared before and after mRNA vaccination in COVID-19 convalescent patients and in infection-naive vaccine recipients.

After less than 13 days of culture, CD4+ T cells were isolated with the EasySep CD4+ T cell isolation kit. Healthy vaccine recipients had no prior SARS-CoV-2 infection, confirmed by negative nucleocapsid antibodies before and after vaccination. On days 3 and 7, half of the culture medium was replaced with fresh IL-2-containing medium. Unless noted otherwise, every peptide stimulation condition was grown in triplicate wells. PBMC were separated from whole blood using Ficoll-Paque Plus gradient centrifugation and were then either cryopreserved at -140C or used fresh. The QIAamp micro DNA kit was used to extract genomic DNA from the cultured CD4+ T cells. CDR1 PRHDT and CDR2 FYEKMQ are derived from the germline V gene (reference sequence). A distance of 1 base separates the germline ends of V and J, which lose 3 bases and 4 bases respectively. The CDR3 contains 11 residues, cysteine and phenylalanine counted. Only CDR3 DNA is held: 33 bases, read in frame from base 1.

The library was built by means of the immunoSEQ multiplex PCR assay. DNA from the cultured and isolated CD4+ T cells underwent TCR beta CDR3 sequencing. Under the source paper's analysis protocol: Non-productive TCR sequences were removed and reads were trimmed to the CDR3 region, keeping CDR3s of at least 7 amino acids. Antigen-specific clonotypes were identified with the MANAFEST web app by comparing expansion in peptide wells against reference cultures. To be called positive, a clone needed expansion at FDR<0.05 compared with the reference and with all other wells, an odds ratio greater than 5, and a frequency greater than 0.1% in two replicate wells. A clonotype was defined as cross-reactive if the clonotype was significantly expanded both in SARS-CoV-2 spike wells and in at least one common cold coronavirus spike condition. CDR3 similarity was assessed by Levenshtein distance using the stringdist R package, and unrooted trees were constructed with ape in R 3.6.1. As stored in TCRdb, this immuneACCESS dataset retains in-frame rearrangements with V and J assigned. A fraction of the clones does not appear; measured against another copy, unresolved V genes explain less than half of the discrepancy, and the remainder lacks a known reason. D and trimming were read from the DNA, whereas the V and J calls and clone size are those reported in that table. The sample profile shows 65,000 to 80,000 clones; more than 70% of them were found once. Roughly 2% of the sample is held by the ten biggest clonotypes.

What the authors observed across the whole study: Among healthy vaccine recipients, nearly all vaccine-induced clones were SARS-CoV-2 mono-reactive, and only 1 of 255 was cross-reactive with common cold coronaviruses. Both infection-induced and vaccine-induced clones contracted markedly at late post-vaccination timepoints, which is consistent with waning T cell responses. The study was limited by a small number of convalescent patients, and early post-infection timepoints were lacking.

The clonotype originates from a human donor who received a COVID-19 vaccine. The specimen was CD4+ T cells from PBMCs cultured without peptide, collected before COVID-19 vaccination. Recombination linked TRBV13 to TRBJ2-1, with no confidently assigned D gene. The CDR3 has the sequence CASSLYNEQFF. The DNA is TGTGCCAGCAGCTTGTACAATGAGCAGTTCTTC.